Detailed here is one TCR beta chain. The antigen is not known. This specimen belongs to a study of cytomegalovirus exposure and HLA in healthy donors. Study-wide results and limits: Analyzed later, most CMV-associated TCR beta chains appeared HLA-restricted. Indistinguishability led to the exclusion of some V segments, TRBV6-2 and TRBV6-3 included.

PCR was performed using 60 Vbeta and 13 Jbeta primers. Original data processing: Per a later analysis, the number of unique TCR beta chains was roughly 80 million, of which 8.5 million to 11 million were shared. Using immunoSEQ multiplex PCR, the repertoire was profiled, and TCRdb retains in-frame clones only, with some absent. The D gene and trimming were derived from the DNA, and the V and J assignments and clone size from that table. The sample has about 89,000 clones, roughly nine tenths seen once. The V and J ends lost 0 bases and 3 bases respectively, with 5 bases between them. The CDR3 sequence is 13 residues long. Germline CDR1 SGHTA, CDR2 FQGNSA.

The TCR was taken from a man younger than 40 in good health and CMV-seropositive. The sample comprised PBMCs. The chain employs TRBV7-2 and TRBJ1-1, with no clear D. For the CDR3, the DNA is TGTGCCAGCAGCTTAGCGCCGGACACTGAAGCTTTCTTT. This encodes CASSLAPDTEAFF.